The rows below give T cell receptor beta chains drawn from one sample of a study of OX40 agonist ivuxolimab in advanced cancers. Using immunoSEQ multiplex PCR, the repertoire was profiled, and TCRdb retains in-frame clones only, with some absent. The table shows tens of thousands of clones, with 85% to 95% occurring only once. The material sequenced was CD4+ or CD8+ T cells sorted from blood, taken in a trial of the OX40 agonist ivuxolimab. Receptors originate from an adult with an advanced solid tumor such as melanoma, head and neck, liver or kidney cancer. Each CDR3 is given without its conserved first and last residue. Only some rows state a clone size, as once, few, many or a class for expanded clones.

clone_size,v_call,cdr3_aa
.,TRBV4-1,ASSLRGQGNYGYT
.,TRBV27,ASSTRLAGGMSTGELF
once,TRBV4-1,ASSQDYPFATPNEQF
.,TRBV4-1,ASSHRAGIAYEQY
.,TRBV19,ASSIDGYNEQF
.,TRBV27,ASSARGGKEI
few,TRBV7-9,ASSHGTAYSNQPQH
.,TRBV5-6,ASNTRTGRGYEQY
.,TRBV19,ASSIFGEYQPQH
.,TRBV18,ASSGLAGPYEQY
.,TRBV5-4,ASSLAGGQETQY
.,TRBV27,ASSFRGGPFSGNTIY
.,TRBV19,ASSIDPTGYNEQF
.,TRBV28,ASSFSQRASGDRTDTQY
.,TRBV27,ASSLAGLNQPQH
once,TRBV10-3,AISHAAGQQNIQY
.,TRBV9,ASSGGTSGTYEQY
.,TRBV6-5,ASSYSSGPGNTIY
.,TRBV15,ATQALGQGAVGELF
.,TRBV5-1,ASSGPRRDREETQY
few,TRBV10-3,AISESGVRGESPLH
.,TRBV7-9,ASSLEINTEAF
.,TRBV6-5,ASSHGLRGTDTQY
.,TRBV28,ASSFGGTEAF